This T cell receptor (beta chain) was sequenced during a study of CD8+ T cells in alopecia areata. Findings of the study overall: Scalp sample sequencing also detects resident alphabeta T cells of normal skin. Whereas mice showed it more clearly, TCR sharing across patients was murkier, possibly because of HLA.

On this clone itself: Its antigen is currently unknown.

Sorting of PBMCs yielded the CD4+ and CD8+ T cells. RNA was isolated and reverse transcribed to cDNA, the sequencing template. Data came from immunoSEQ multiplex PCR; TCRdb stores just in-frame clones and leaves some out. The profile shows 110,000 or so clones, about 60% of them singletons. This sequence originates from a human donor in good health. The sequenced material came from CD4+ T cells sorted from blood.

The CDR3 region is CATSPMFWSETQYF. DNA for the CDR3: TGTGCCACCAGCCCCATGTTCTGGTCCGAGACCCAGTACTTC. The chain links TRBV15 to TRBJ2-5, with D unresolved. CDR3 length: 14 residues. Germline CDR1 and CDR2: LNHNV and YYDKDF (reference sequence). V shed 5 bases and J shed 5 bases, with 15 bases lying between them.